This T cell receptor beta chain appears in the sequencing data of a study of OX40 agonist ivuxolimab in advanced cancers. Study-wide background: Dose-escalation patients had hepatocellular carcinoma, melanoma, renal cell or head and neck cancer. Whole-study results and caveats: Certain nonresponders likewise exhibited a low normalized T-cell clonal expansion.

The CDR3 extends over 14 amino acids. V lost 6 bases, J lost 7 bases, and 19 bases lay in between. CDR1 MNHEY and CDR2 SMNVEV come from the germline V gene (reference sequence). Assay used: immunoSEQ multiplex PCR; TCRdb lists only in-frame clones, some missing. This repertoire shows 76,000 or so clones, 85% to 90% found once; its top ten account for 10% to 15%. Worth noting for this clone: Its antigen is not identified.

The input for sequencing was CD4+ or CD8+ T cells sorted from blood, taken in a trial of the OX40 agonist ivuxolimab. This clonotype was sampled from an adult with an advanced solid tumor such as melanoma, head and neck, liver or kidney cancer. The chain has TRBV27 and TRBJ2-7; the D is unclear. CDR3 DNA: TGTGCCAGCAGCCCGGGCAGGTCCTTTCTGGAGCAGTACTTC. Amino acids: CASSPGRSFLEQYF.